This TCR beta chain was found in a study of blood T cell repertoires in COVID-19. The overall study: Collection of acute and convalescent COVID-19 samples took place in the United States, Italy and Spain. In each case, the material was cDNA or gDNA derived from T cells, B-cell-depleted T cells, or PBMCs.

In the authors' workflow: From reference gene primer amplification, estimates of nucleated cell counts were derived. Using immunoSEQ multiplex PCR, the repertoire was profiled, and TCRdb retains in-frame clones only, with some absent. For V, J and clone size, that table is used; D and trimming come from the DNA. This table has 95,000 to 100,000 clones, approximately 82% appearing once. The V segment lost 5 bases and the J segment 4 bases; nucleotides outside the gene matches: 3. Germline V gene sequence: CDR1 MDHEN, CDR2 SYDVKM. There are 14 residues in the CDR3. This TCR was sampled from a man in his 70s with acute or convalescent COVID-19. This rearrangement joins TRBV28 to TRBJ1-5; TRBD1 matches 9 bases. Specimen: peripheral blood. The DNA of the CDR3 is TGTGCCAGCAGTCGGACAGGGGCGAATCAGCCCCAGCATTTT. Translated: CASSRTGANQPQHF.